Sequencing of this T cell receptor beta chain was carried out in a study of blood T cell repertoires in COVID-19. Authors' processing steps: Nucleated cell counts were estimated from reference gene primer amplification. TCRdb's table, derived via immunoSEQ multiplex PCR, lists solely in-frame clones and lacks some. V, J and clone size are taken as reported in that table, and D and trimming were inferred from the DNA itself. The sample includes some 200,000 clones, around 89% of them seen just once. The CDR3 covers 13 residues. The V end was cut by 11 bases, the J end by 4 bases, with 17 bases between. Germline V gives CDR1 SGHTA, CDR2 FQGNSA.

This chain uses TRBV7-2 with TRBJ1-1; the D gene is possibly TRBD1 (6 bases). The sample was peripheral blood. This clonotype was obtained from a man aged 70-80 years with acute or convalescent COVID-19. CDR3 sequence reads: CASNYRVRTEAFF. The CDR3 nucleotides are TGTGCCTCAAATTACAGGGTTCGCACTGAAGCTTTCTTT.